This T cell receptor (beta chain) was sequenced in a study of cytomegalovirus exposure and HLA in healthy donors. Germline values: CDR1 MNHNS, CDR2 SASEGT. The CDR3 spans 15 residues. The V end was cut by 5 bases, the J end by 1 base, with 12 bases between. Assay used: immunoSEQ multiplex PCR; TCRdb lists only in-frame clones, some missing. This table holds about 110,000 clones, over 75% found once. Source material: PBMCs. The chain carries TRBV6-1 and TRBJ1-5; D is undetermined. The sequence came from a woman between 18 and 29 years old in good health and CMV-seronegative. The CDR3 is CASSLRLQSNQPQHF. CDR3 DNA sequence: TGTGCCAGCAGTTTGCGACTACAGAGCAATCAGCCCCAGCATTTT.